The 17 T cell receptor beta chains listed next were all sequenced from one sample in a study of blood T cell repertoires in COVID-19. Clones were read by immunoSEQ multiplex PCR, and TCRdb kept only the in-frame ones, dropping some. The sample includes approximately 150,000 clones, roughly 89% of them seen just once. Sequenced sample: peripheral blood. The receptor source for this set is a woman in her forties or fifties with acute or convalescent COVID-19.

As DNA, the CDR3 is TGTGCCAGCAGCTTAAGGAGGGGGCAGAATTCACCCCTCCACTTT. This sequence encodes CASSLRRGQNSPLHF. This chain connects TRBV7-3 to TRBJ1-6; 7 nucleotides align to TRBD1. Germline CDR1 is SGHTA and CDR2 is FQGTGA. The CDR3 runs to 15 residues. With V trimmed by 1 base and J by 7 bases, 4 bases remained unmatched.

In regard to this clone: The sample contains more than one DNA sequence encoding this CDR3. V and J are TRBV18 and TRBJ2-7; TRBD1 matches 8 bases. This CDR3 has 14 residues. The trim removed 6 bases at V and 2 bases at J, leaving 6 bases unmatched. CDR1 and CDR2 (germline): KGHSH, LQKENI. CDR3 in DNA: TGTGCCAGCTCCCCAGGACAGGGCGCCTACGAGCAGTACTTC. This sequence encodes CASSPGQGAYEQYF.

The chain employs TRBV6-5 and TRBJ2-2; 9 bases fit TRBD1. This CDR3 has 15 residues. CDR1 is MNHEY and CDR2 is SVGAGI in the germline V gene. With V trimmed by 10 bases and J by 4 bases, 10 bases remained unmatched. The CDR3 is CAIPGTGSSTGELFF. The CDR3 bases are TGTGCCATACCCGGGACAGGGAGTTCCACCGGGGAGCTGTTTTTT.

The chain links TRBV11-3 to TRBJ2-3; the D is unclear. The V gene lost 6 bases and the J gene lost 4 bases, with 17 bases spanning the gap. CDR3 size: 15 residues. Germline loops: CDR1 SGHNT, CDR2 YENEEA. CDR3 DNA: TGTGCCAGCAGGGCGAGGAAGCAAGCGCCAGATACGCAGTATTTT. This gives the protein CASRARKQAPDTQYF.

V usage is TRBV30 and J usage is TRBJ2-1, with 11 bases that match TRBD2. V was clipped by 3 bases and J by 2 bases; unmatched bases: 3. The CDR3 has 15 amino acids. The germline gives CDR1 GTSNPN, CDR2 SVGIG (reference sequence). The CDR3 DNA follows: TGTGCCTGGAGCGCACTAGCGGGGGCCTACAATGAGCAGTTCTTC. This gives the protein CAWSALAGAYNEQFF.

This clone is a singleton in its sample. The chain has TRBV6-4 and TRBJ2-1, with 7 positions matching TRBD2. Germline trimming cut 3 bases from V and 4 bases from J; bases unmatched to any gene: 6. The CDR3 consists of 15 residues. Germline CDR1 and CDR2: MRHNA and SNTAGT. The CDR3 DNA reads as TGTGCCAGCAGTGAGGGAACTAGCGATTACAATGAGCAGTTCTTC. As protein: CASSEGTSDYNEQFF.

This chain uses TRBV19 with TRBJ1-4; TRBD1 is a possible D gene (6 bases). The length of the CDR3 is 13 residues. The germline V gene encodes CDR1 LNHDA and CDR2 SQIVND (reference sequence). The ends were cut back, 7 bases at V and 7 bases at J, with 13 bases in the middle. CDR3 in DNA: TGTGCCAGTAACCAAGGCAGGGGTGAAAAACTGTTTTTT. Its translation: CASNQGRGEKLFF.

This chain links TRBV5-5 with TRBJ2-6; 10 bases map to TRBD2. The germline V gene encodes CDR1 SGHKS and CDR2 YYEKEE (reference sequence). Losses at the gene ends were 4 bases for V and 2 bases for J; bases not matched to a gene: 12. The CDR3 is 19 residues long. In DNA, the CDR3 is TGTGCCAGCAGCCTCGCGGGGGGAGCGGGAGGGCCTGGGGCCAACGTCCTGACTTTC. Translated: CASSLAGGAGGPGANVLTF.

The J gene is TRBJ1-1, the V gene TRBV24-1, with 7 nucleotides matching TRBD1. CDR1 KGHDR and CDR2 SFDVKD come from the germline V gene. The CDR3 contains 12 residues. V trimming: 4 bases; J trimming: 8 bases; junction bases outside the gene matches: 3. CDR3 DNA: TGTGCCACCAGTGAGCCGACAGGGGAAGCTTTCTTT. Amino acid sequence: CATSEPTGEAFF.

V gene TRBV7-9 combines with J gene TRBJ2-7, with TRBD2 identical over 8 bases. This CDR3 comprises 14 residues. Per germline, CDR1 SEHNR and CDR2 FQNEAQ (reference sequence). Trimming at V came to 3 bases and at J to 5 bases, leaving 6 bases not matched to a gene. In DNA form, the CDR3 reads TGTGCCAGCAGCTTCTCCGGGAGGGACCACGAGCAGTACTTC. Encoded protein: CASSFSGRDHEQYF.

The chain couples TRBV28 to TRBJ1-5; no reliable D call. Trimming removed 5 bases from V and 0 bases from J, with 8 bases in between. Germline V gene data show CDR1 as MDHEN and CDR2 as SYDVKM. This CDR3 has 14 residues. Here the CDR3 DNA reads TGTGCCAGCAGTGATACTTATAGCAATCAGCCCCAGCATTTT. This translates into CASSDTYSNQPQHF.

The chain carries TRBV7-9 and TRBJ1-2; 7 bases fit TRBD1. The CDR3 sequence is 15 residues long. Germline CDR1 is SEHNR and CDR2 is FQNEAQ (reference sequence). J gave up 4 bases and V 1 base, and 6 bases lay outside the gene matches. The CDR3 protein is CASSLVLTGTYGYTF. The CDR3, as DNA: TGTGCCAGCAGCTTAGTGCTGACAGGGACCTATGGCTACACCTTC.

This chain links TRBV7-8 with TRBJ2-5, with a weak D call TRBD2 (5 bases). Trimming took off 1 base at V and 4 bases at J, with 7 bases between the two ends. This CDR3 is built from 13 residues. Germline V CDR1 and CDR2: SGHVS, FQNEAQ. CDR3 in amino acids: CASSLGLAETQYF. The CDR3 DNA reads TGTGCCAGCAGCTTAGGGCTAGCAGAGACCCAGTACTTC.

The gene calls are TRBV12-3 or TRBV12-4 and TRBJ1-6; D unresolved. This CDR3 is built from 13 residues. With 4 bases removed from V and 10 bases from J, the gap between germline ends came to 11 bases. CDR3 sequence: CASSSTERSPLHF. The CDR3 DNA reads TGTGCCAGCAGTTCAACGGAGCGGTCACCCCTCCACTTT.

This clone appeared once. The chain carries TRBV2 and TRBJ1-1; TRBD1 matches at 8 bases. The CDR3 sequence is 13 residues long. Germline V CDR1 and CDR2: SNHLY, FYNNEI. V gave up 10 bases and J gave up 0 bases; unmatched junction bases: 4. The CDR3, as DNA: TGTGCCACCAGGGGGCATATGAACACTGAAGCTTTCTTT. This codes for CATRGHMNTEAFF.

This chain links TRBV27 with TRBJ1-2; D is uncertain. This CDR3 contains 14 residues. V was pared by 0 bases and J by 6 bases, with 11 bases between. Germline values: CDR1 MNHEY, CDR2 SMNVEV (reference sequence). The CDR3 reads CASSLSYGSDGYTF. The DNA for the CDR3 is TGTGCCAGCAGTTTATCGTACGGGTCGGATGGCTACACCTTC.

The J gene is TRBJ1-2, the V gene TRBV6-6; 8 bases match TRBD1. The germline V gene encodes CDR1 MNHNY and CDR2 SVGAGI (reference sequence). The trim removed 2 bases at V and 6 bases at J, leaving 8 bases unmatched. The CDR3 loop spans 15 amino acids. CDR3 loop: CASSYDAGGFDGYTF. As DNA, the CDR3 is TGTGCCAGCAGTTACGACGCAGGGGGCTTTGATGGCTACACCTTC.